These 19 T cell receptor beta chains came from one sample sequenced in a study of blood T cell repertoires in COVID-19. Libraries were prepared by immunoSEQ multiplex PCR; TCRdb keeps only in-frame clonotypes and omits some of them. The table shows 140,000 or so clones, with more than 65% occurring only once. The sequenced material came from peripheral blood. The receptors come from a man aged 55 to 70 with active or convalescent COVID-19.

The chain has TRBV5-1 and TRBJ1-1; the match to TRBD1 covers 7 bases. J lost 1 base, V lost 2 bases, and 8 bases had no gene match. CDR3 length: 16 residues. CDR1 and CDR2 from the germline V gene are SGHRS and YFSETQ. The CDR3 reads CASSFGDSTTNTEAFF. CDR3 bases: TGCGCCAGCAGCTTCGGGGACAGTACAACGAACACTGAAGCTTTCTTT.

The gene calls are TRBV5-5 and TRBJ2-7; TRBD2 might be the D (5 bases). In germline, CDR1 is SGHKS, CDR2 YYEKEE (reference sequence). Trimming stripped 4 bases from V and 6 bases from J, with 14 bases between. There are 13 residues in the CDR3. CDR3: CASSLDFWSEQYV. The CDR3 region has the DNA TGTGCCAGCAGCCTGGACTTCTGGAGCGAGCAGTACGTC.

The chain employs TRBV19 and TRBJ2-5; weak D call: TRBD2 (5 bases). V was pared by 10 bases and J by 1 base, with 19 bases between. CDR3 length: 15 residues. Per germline, CDR1 LNHDA and CDR2 SQIVND (reference sequence). This CDR3 is CATKLAGRPQETQYF. CDR3 sequence (DNA): TGTGCCACAAAACTTGCGGGCCGACCCCAAGAGACCCAGTACTTC. Using reference TRBV19 and TRBJ2-5 for the parts outside the CDR3, the full variable domain is DGGITQSPKYLFRKEGQNVTLSCEQNLNHDAMYWYRQDPGQGLRLIYYSQIVNDFQKGDIAEGYSVSREKKESFPLTVTSAQKNPTAFYLCATKLAGRPQETQYFGPGTRLLVL.

The chain joins TRBV6-5 to TRBJ1-4; weak D call: TRBD1 (5 bases). Germline lookup yields CDR1 MNHEY and CDR2 SVGAGI. This CDR3 is 14 amino acids long. With 7 bases removed from V and 5 bases from J, the gap between germline ends came to 14 bases. The CDR3 region has the DNA TGTGCCAGCAAAGTGGGCCAGGGAAATGAAAAACTGTTTTTT. As protein: CASKVGQGNEKLFF.

The chain joins TRBV6-2 or TRBV6-3 to TRBJ2-1; D unresolved. Germline CDR1 reads MNHEY; CDR2 reads SVGEGT. V dropped 4 bases and J dropped 7 bases, with 8 bases sitting between them. The CDR3 has 12 residues. The CDR3 here is CASSFSLNEQFF. CDR3 nucleotides: TGTGCCAGCAGTTTTTCCCTGAATGAGCAGTTCTTC.

The chain recombines TRBV6-6 with TRBJ2-7; D might be TRBD2 (5 bases). CDR1 is MNHNY and CDR2 is SVGAGI in the germline V gene (reference sequence). The ends were cut back, 8 bases at V and 2 bases at J, with 16 bases in the middle. The CDR3 is 14 amino acids. The CDR3 sequence: CASGPGSSTYEQYF. The DNA for the CDR3 is TGTGCCAGCGGACCGGGGTCCTCAACCTACGAGCAGTACTTC.

The chain carries TRBV2 and TRBJ1-1, with TRBD1 identical over 9 bases. V lost 3 bases and J lost 3; bases outside the gene matches: 8. CDR3 length: 16 residues. Germline lookup yields CDR1 SNHLY and CDR2 FYNNEI. CDR3 sequence: CASSDPSRTGDTEAFF. The CDR3 bases are TGTGCCAGCAGTGACCCTTCAAGGACAGGGGACACTGAAGCTTTCTTT.

The chain combines TRBV4-1 with TRBJ1-3, with 7 bases fitting TRBD1. The CDR3 covers 15 residues. Trimming took 1 base from V and 6 from J; bases not matched to a gene: 6. CDR1 is MGHRA and CDR2 is YSYEKL in the germline V gene. CDR3 residues: CASSQGQGYENTIYF. The CDR3 nucleotides read TGCGCCAGCAGCCAAGGACAGGGATACGAAAACACCATATATTTT.

The J gene is TRBJ2-7, the V gene TRBV30; possible D gene TRBD2, 5 bases. Germline loops: CDR1 GTSNPN, CDR2 SVGIG (reference sequence). V lost 3 bases and J 8 bases, leaving 14 bases between the germline ends. This CDR3 has 12 amino acids. The CDR3 sequence is CAWSRQAGQQYV. CDR3 DNA: TGTGCCTGGAGCCGGCAGGCGGGCCAGCAGTACGTC.

The chain joins TRBV7-2 to TRBJ2-1; D is ambiguous. Between the trimmed V and J ends, which lost 1 base and 0 bases, there was a span of 7 bases. Germline CDR1 is SGHTA and CDR2 is FQGNSA. This CDR3 is built from 15 residues. Written as DNA, the CDR3 is TGTGCCAGCAGCTTAGTCGCGAGCTCCTACAATGAGCAGTTCTTC. This gives the protein CASSLVASSYNEQFF.

This clone was recorded once. V usage is TRBV6-2 or TRBV6-3 and J usage is TRBJ2-1; maybe TRBD1 (6 bases). The CDR3 covers 15 residues. Germline V gene lookup returns CDR1 MNHEY and CDR2 SVGEGT. Trimming stripped 2 bases from V and 2 bases from J, with 10 bases between. DNA for the CDR3: TGTGCCAGCAGTTACCTGGACAGCCCCTACAATGAGCAGTTCTTC. Translating it yields CASSYLDSPYNEQFF.

The chain couples TRBV2 to TRBJ2-7, with 11 positions matching TRBD1. Germline CDR1 SNHLY, CDR2 FYNNEI. The CDR3 has 15 amino acids. V lost 6 bases, J lost 6 bases, and 10 bases stayed unmatched. The CDR3: CASRKPPGQGVEQYF. DNA of the CDR3: TGTGCCAGCAGGAAACCTCCGGGACAGGGGGTCGAGCAGTACTTC.

This clone was seen only a few times. This chain joins TRBV4-1 and TRBJ2-7; 8 bases agree with TRBD1. V trimming: 0 bases; J trimming: 6 bases; junction bases outside the gene matches: 4. The CDR3 runs to 14 residues. The germline CDR1 and CDR2 sequences are MGHRA and YSYEKL. The CDR3 DNA reads as TGCGCCAGCAGCCAAGATCAGGGGACAGGCGAGCAGTACTTC. Its protein product is CASSQDQGTGEQYF.

The V and J genes are TRBV19 and TRBJ1-1; D unresolved. V lost 1 base to trimming and J lost 0 bases, with 9 bases between them. Germline lookup yields CDR1 LNHDA and CDR2 SQIVND (reference sequence). This CDR3 is 15 amino acids long. CDR3 nucleotides: TGTGCCAGTAGTATAGCTCGACAACTGAACACTGAAGCTTTCTTT. Its translation is CASSIARQLNTEAFF. The full variable domain, with the rest looked up from reference TRBV19 and TRBJ1-1, is DGGITQSPKYLFRKEGQNVTLSCEQNLNHDAMYWYRQDPGQGLRLIYYSQIVNDFQKGDIAEGYSVSREKKESFPLTVTSAQKNPTAFYLCASSIARQLNTEAFFGQGTRLTVV.

The rearrangement links TRBV5-8 to TRBJ2-7; D call uncertain. V lost 2 bases, J lost 0 bases, and 6 bases lay in between. The germline V gene encodes CDR1 SGHTS and CDR2 YDEGEE. The CDR3 runs 13 residues. The CDR3 reads CASSFPGSYEQYV. For the CDR3, the DNA is TGTGCCAGCAGCTTCCCGGGCTCCTACGAGCAGTACGTC.

This chain's CDR3 is CASSVLAGAYGYTF. For the CDR3, the DNA is TGTGCCAGCAGCGTATTAGCTGGCGCTTATGGCTACACCTTC. V usage is TRBV7-8 and J usage is TRBJ1-2; D not certain. V was pared by 5 bases and J by 5 bases, with 15 bases between. Germline CDR1 and CDR2: SGHVS and FQNEAQ. This CDR3 comprises 14 residues.

The chain recombines TRBV13 with TRBJ2-3, with 11 nucleotides matching TRBD2. Germline V gene data show CDR1 as PRHDT and CDR2 as FYEKMQ (reference sequence). The CDR3 has 16 amino acids. V shed 5 bases, J shed 2 bases, and the junction held 6 bases outside the gene matches. The chain's CDR3 is CASSQGTSGTTDTQYF. CDR3 in DNA: TGTGCCAGCAGCCAGGGGACTAGCGGCACCACAGATACGCAGTATTTT.

The chain uses TRBV5-6 and TRBJ1-4; D not certain. The ends were cut back, 2 bases at V and 0 bases at J, with 8 bases in the middle. The CDR3 runs 15 residues. Germline CDR1 and CDR2: SGHDT and YYEEEE. As DNA, the CDR3 is TGTGCCAGCAGCTTACGAGCCGCAACTAATGAAAAACTGTTTTTT. Protein sequence: CASSLRAATNEKLFF.

This clone was observed a single time. This rearrangement joins TRBV7-9 to TRBJ1-1; possibly TRBD1 for D (6 bases). The CDR3 has 18 amino acids. Trimming removed 5 bases from V and 1 base from J, with 23 bases in between. CDR1 SEHNR and CDR2 FQNEAQ come from the germline V gene (reference sequence). The DNA for the CDR3 is TGTGCCAGCAGCCTCCTCCCAGGGGTCATGACAAAGAACACTGAAGCTTTCTTT. As protein: CASSLLPGVMTKNTEAFF.